This TCR beta chain appears in the sequencing data of a study of OX40 agonist ivuxolimab in advanced cancers. The germline V gene has CDR1 MNHEY and CDR2 SVGAGI. V dropped 6 bases and J dropped 2 bases, with 10 bases sitting between them. The CDR3 loop spans 14 amino acids. TCRdb keeps only in-frame clones here, not all; method: immunoSEQ multiplex PCR. The sample lists approximately 61,000 clones, 65% to 85% seen once, with 1.5% to 2.5% in the top ten. The sample consisted of CD4+ or CD8+ T cells sorted from blood, taken in a trial of the OX40 agonist ivuxolimab. The receptor was derived from an adult with an advanced solid tumor such as melanoma, head and neck, liver or kidney cancer. The chain couples TRBV6-5 to TRBJ1-4, with D perhaps TRBD1 (5 bases). CDR3 sequence (DNA): TGTGCCAGCAGCCGCGGGACTACTAATGAAAAACTGTTTTTT. This translates into CASSRGTTNEKLFF.